This TCR beta chain was sequenced during a study of beta chain features in type 1 diabetes. Across the whole study: The patient and healthy donor groups were comparable for age, gender and cell yields. Overall study results and limits: Patients and controls would share equally any PCR tilt toward shorter templates. Shorter TCRB CDR3s, moderately but significantly so, were found in Type 1 diabetes patients in all four CD4+ subsets.

This clone was recorded a few times. What it binds is not known. Investigators reverse transcribed all isolated RNA, so they sequenced expressed TCRB transcripts. TCRdb's table, derived via immunoSEQ multiplex PCR, lists solely in-frame clones and lacks some. Of under 400,000 clones in the sample, roughly 12% are singletons; the top ten hold around 0.0099%. The germline gives CDR1 MDHEN, CDR2 SYDVKM. Trimming shortened V by 10 bases and J by 2 bases, and 12 bases separated the two germline ends. The CDR3 covers 13 residues. The chain couples TRBV28 to TRBJ1-5; D might be TRBD1 (5 bases). The sequenced sample consisted of naive CD4+ T cells from blood. This receptor was identified in a woman younger than 30 with type 1 diabetes. CDR3 DNA sequence: TGTGCCACCGCCCGGGGGGGCAATCAGCCCCAGCATTTT. It codes for CATARGGNQPQHF. The full variable domain, with the rest looked up from reference TRBV28 and TRBJ1-5, is DVKVTQSSRYLVKRTGEKVFLECVQDMDHENMFWYRQDPGLGLRLIYFSYDVKMKEKGDIPEGYSVSREKKERFSLILESASTNQTSMYLCATARGGNQPQHFGDGTRLSIL.